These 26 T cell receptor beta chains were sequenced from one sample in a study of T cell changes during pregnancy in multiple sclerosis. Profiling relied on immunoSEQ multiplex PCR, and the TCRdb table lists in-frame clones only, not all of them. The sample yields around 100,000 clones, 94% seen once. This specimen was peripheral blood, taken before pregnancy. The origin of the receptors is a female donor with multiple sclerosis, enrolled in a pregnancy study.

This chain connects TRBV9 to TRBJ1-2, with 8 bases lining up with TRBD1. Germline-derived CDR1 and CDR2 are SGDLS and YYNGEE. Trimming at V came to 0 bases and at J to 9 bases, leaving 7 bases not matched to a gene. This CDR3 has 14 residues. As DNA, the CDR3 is TGTGCCAGCAGCGTAGGGACAGGGAAGTTTAGCTACACCTTC. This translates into CASSVGTGKFSYTF.

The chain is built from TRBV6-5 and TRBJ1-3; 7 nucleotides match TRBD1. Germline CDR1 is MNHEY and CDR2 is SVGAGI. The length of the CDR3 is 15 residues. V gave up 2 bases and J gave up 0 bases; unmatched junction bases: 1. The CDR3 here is CASSYGTASGNTIYF. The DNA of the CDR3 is TGTGCCAGCAGTTACGGGACAGCCTCTGGAAACACCATATATTTT.

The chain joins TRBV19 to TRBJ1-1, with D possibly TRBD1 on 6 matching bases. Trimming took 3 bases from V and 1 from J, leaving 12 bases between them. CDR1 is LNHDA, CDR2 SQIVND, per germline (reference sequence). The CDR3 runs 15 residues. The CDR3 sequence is CASSMNRAGNTEAFF. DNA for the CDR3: TGTGCCAGTAGTATGAACAGGGCGGGGAACACTGAAGCTTTCTTT.

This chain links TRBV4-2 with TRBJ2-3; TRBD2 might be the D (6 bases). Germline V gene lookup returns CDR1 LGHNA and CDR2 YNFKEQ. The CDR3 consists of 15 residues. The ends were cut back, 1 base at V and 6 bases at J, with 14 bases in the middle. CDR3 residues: CASSQGISGRDTQYF. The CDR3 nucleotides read TGTGCCAGCAGCCAAGGAATTAGCGGTAGGGATACGCAGTATTTT.

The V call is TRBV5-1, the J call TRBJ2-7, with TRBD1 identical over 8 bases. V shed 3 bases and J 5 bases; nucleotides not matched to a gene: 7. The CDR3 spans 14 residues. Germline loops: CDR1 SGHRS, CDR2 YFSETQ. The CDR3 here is CASSSGQGIDEQYF. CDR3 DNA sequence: TGCGCCAGCAGCTCCGGACAGGGTATCGACGAGCAGTACTTC.

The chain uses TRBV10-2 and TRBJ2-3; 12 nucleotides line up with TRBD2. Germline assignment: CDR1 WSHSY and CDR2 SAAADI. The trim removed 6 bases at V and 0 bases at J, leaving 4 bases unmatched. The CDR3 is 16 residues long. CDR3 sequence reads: CASRGTSGYSTDTQYF. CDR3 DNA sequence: TGCGCCAGCAGAGGGACTAGCGGGTATAGCACAGATACGCAGTATTTT.

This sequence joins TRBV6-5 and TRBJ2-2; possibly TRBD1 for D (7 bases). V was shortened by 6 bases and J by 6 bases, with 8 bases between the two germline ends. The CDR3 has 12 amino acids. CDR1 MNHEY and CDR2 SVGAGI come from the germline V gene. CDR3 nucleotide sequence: TGTGCCAGCAGCAGGGGGGCCGGGGAGCTGTTTTTT. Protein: CASSRGAGELFF.

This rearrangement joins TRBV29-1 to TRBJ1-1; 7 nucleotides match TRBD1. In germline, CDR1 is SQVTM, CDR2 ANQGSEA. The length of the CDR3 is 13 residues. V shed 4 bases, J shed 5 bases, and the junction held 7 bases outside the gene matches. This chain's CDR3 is CSVARGQGTEAFF. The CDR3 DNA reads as TGCAGCGTTGCGAGGGGGCAGGGAACTGAAGCTTTCTTT.

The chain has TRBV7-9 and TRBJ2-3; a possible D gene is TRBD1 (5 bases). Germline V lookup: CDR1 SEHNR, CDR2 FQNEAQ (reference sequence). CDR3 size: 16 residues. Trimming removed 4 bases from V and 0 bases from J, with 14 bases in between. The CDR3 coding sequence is TGTGCCAGCAGCTCACCGACAGAAACTAGCACAGATACGCAGTATTTT. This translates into CASSSPTETSTDTQYF.

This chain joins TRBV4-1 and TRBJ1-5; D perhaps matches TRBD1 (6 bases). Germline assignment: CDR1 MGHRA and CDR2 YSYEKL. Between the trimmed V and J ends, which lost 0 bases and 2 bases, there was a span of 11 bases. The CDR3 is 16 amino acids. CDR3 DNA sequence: TGCGCCAGCAGCCAAGAAAGGGGGGGAGGCAATCAGCCCCAGCATTTT. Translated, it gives CASSQERGGGNQPQHF.

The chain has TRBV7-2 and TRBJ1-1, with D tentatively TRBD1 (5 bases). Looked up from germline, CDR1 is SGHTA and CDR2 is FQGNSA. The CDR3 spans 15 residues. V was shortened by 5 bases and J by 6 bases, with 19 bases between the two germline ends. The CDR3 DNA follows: TGTGCCAGCAGCGCTTGGGACCCTCCGGGGGCTGAAGCTTTCTTT. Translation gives CASSAWDPPGAEAFF.

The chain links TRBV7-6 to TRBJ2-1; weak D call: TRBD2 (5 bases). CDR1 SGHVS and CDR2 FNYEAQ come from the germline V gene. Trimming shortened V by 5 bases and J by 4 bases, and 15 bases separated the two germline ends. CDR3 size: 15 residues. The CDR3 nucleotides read TGTGCCAGCAGCCTCCGGGCTAGCTCTTACAATGAGCAGTTCTTC. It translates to CASSLRASSYNEQFF.

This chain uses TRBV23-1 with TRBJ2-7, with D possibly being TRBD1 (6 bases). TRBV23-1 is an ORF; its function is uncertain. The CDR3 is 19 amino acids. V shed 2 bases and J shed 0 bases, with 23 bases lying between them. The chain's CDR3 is CASSQPTDRTSLSSYEQYF. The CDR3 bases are TGCGCCAGCAGTCAACCTACCGACAGGACATCCCTTAGCTCCTACGAGCAGTACTTC.

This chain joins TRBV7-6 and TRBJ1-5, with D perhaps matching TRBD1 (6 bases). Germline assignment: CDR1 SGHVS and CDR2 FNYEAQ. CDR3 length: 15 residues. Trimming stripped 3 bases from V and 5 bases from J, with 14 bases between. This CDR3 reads CASSLGTNRYQPQHF. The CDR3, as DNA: TGTGCCAGCAGCTTGGGGACAAACCGGTATCAGCCCCAGCATTTT.

The CDR3 sequence: CAWSSIRGRDEKLFF. The CDR3 nucleotides read TGTGCCTGGAGCTCGATTAGGGGCCGGGATGAAAAACTGTTTTTT. The V and J genes are TRBV30 and TRBJ1-4, with a tentative D call TRBD1 (5 bases). The CDR3 consists of 15 residues. V was shortened by 3 bases and J by 6 bases, with 17 bases between the two germline ends. From germline, CDR1 is GTSNPN and CDR2 SVGIG (reference sequence).

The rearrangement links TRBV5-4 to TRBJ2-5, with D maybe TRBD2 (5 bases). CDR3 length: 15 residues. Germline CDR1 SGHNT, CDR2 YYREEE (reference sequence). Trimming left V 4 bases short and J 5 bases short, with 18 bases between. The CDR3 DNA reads TGTGCCAGCAGCCCATCGAGAGAGCGGTCCGAGACCCAGTACTTC. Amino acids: CASSPSRERSETQYF.

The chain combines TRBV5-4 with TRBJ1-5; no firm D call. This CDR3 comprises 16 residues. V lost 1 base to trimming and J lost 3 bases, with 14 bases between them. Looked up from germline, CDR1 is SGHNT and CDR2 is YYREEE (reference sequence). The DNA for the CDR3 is TGTGCCAGCAGCTTGTATAACGGGAAGATCAATCAGCCCCAGCATTTT. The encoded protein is CASSLYNGKINQPQHF.

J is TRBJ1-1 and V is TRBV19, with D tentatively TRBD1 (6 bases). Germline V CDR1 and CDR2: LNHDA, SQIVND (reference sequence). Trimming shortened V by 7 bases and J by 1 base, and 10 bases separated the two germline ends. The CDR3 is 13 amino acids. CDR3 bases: TGTGCCAGTAATCAGGGGACGAACACTGAAGCTTTCTTT. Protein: CASNQGTNTEAFF.

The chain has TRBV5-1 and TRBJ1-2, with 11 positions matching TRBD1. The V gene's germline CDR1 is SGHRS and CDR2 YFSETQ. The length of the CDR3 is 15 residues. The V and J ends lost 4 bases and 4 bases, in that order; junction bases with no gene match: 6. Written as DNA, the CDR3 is TGCGCCAGCAGCACCGGACAGGGGGCAATCTATGGCTACACCTTC. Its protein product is CASSTGQGAIYGYTF.

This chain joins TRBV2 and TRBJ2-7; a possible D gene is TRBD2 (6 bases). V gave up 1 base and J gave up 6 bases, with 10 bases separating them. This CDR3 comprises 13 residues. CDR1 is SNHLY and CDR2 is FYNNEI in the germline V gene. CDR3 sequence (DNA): TGTGCCAGCAGTGAAGGACTAGTTGGCGAGCAGTACTTC. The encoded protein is CASSEGLVGEQYF.

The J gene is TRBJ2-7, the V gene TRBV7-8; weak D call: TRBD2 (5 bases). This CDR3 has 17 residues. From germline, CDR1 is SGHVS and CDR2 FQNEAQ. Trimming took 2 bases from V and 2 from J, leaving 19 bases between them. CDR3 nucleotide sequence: TGTGCCAGCAGCTTATCCCCGGCGGGCCACAAGGCCTACGAGCAGTACTTC. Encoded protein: CASSLSPAGHKAYEQYF. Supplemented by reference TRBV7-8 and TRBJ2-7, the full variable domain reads GAGVSQSPRYKVAKRGQDVALRCDPISGHVSLFWYQQALGQGPEFLTYFQNEAQLDKSGLPSDRFFAERPEGSVSTLKIQRTQQEDSAVYLCASSLSPAGHKAYEQYFGPGTRLTVT.

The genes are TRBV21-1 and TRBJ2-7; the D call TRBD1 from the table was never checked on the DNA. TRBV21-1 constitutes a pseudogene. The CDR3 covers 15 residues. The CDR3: CASSDEDRVAYEQYF. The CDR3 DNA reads TGTGCCAGCAGCGATGAGGACAGGGTAGCCTACGAGCAGTACTTC.

CDR3 in DNA: TGTGCCAGCAGCTTGGGAGGGCAGATCTCTGGAAACACCATATATTTT. As protein: CASSLGGQISGNTIYF. This chain connects TRBV11-2 to TRBJ1-3; no definite D call. CDR3 size: 16 residues. V was clipped by 3 bases and J by 0 bases, with 12 bases between them. Germline V gene sequence: CDR1 SGHAT, CDR2 FQNNGV.

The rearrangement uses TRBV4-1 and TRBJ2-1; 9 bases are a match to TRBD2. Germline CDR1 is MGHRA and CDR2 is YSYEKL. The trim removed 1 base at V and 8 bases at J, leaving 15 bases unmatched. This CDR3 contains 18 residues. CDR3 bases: TGCGCCAGCAGCCAAGCGCTAGCGGGGCCCCGGAGTGAAGATGAGCAGTTCTTC. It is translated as CASSQALAGPRSEDEQFF.

Here the CDR3 reads CASSLAVRGTGELFF. CDR3 bases: TGCGCCAGCAGCTTGGCGGTTCGCGGCACCGGGGAGCTGTTTTTT. The V and J genes are TRBV5-1 and TRBJ2-2; D remains ambiguous. V lost 0 bases, J lost 4 bases, and 10 bases lay in between. Germline V gene sequence: CDR1 SGHRS, CDR2 YFSETQ. The CDR3 has 15 amino acids.

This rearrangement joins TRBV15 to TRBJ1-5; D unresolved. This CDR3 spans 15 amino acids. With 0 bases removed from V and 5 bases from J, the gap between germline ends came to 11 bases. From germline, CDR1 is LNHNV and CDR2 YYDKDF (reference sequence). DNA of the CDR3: TGTGCCACCAGCAGAGATCCCAGCGCCGATCAGCCCCAGCATTTT. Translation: CATSRDPSADQPQHF.